Listed below are T cell receptor beta chains from one sample, sequenced in a study of OX40 agonist ivuxolimab in advanced cancers. Using immunoSEQ multiplex PCR, the repertoire was profiled, and TCRdb retains in-frame clones only, with some absent. The sample has roughly 110,000 clones, under 95% seen once; the top ten hold about 1.2%. This sample comprised CD4+ or CD8+ T cells sorted from blood, obtained in a trial of the OX40 agonist ivuxolimab. These receptors all stem from an adult with an advanced solid tumor such as melanoma, head and neck, liver or kidney cancer. Both conserved end residues are part of each CDR3. The D gene is left open where the match is weak. Clone size is given for some rows only: seen once, a few or many times, or a class if the clone is expanded.

v_gene: TRBV4-2; abundance: -; j_gene: TRBJ2-5; d_gene: TRBD1; CDR3nt: TGTGCCAGCAGCCGCGCGGGACAGGGCCCCGAGCAAGAGACCCAGTACTTC; CDR3aa: CASSRAGQGPEQETQYF
v_gene: TRBV6-1; abundance: -; j_gene: TRBJ1-2; d_gene: -; CDR3nt: TGTGCCGGGACTCTTGACAGGAACTATGGCTACACCTTC; CDR3aa: CAGTLDRNYGYTF
v_gene: TRBV5-5; abundance: -; j_gene: TRBJ2-7; d_gene: -; CDR3nt: TGTGCCAGCAGCTTGAGTCAGGCGATCCTCTCCTACGAGCAGTACTTC; CDR3aa: CASSLSQAILSYEQYF
v_gene: TRBV28; abundance: -; j_gene: TRBJ2-1; d_gene: TRBD2; CDR3nt: TGTGCCAGCAGTTTCTCTTTTACTTCGGGACTAGCGGGAGGGAGTTACAATGAGCAGTTCTTC; CDR3aa: CASSFSFTSGLAGGSYNEQFF
v_gene: TRBV12-5; abundance: -; j_gene: TRBJ2-1; d_gene: -; CDR3nt: TGTGCTAGTGGTTTGAAAAGGGTCTTC; CDR3aa: CASGLKRVF
v_gene: TRBV7-2; abundance: once; j_gene: TRBJ2-4; d_gene: -; CDR3nt: TGTGCCAGCAGCTTAGCCGCCAGTGGCCAGGGGAGGGGAAACATTCAGTACTTC; CDR3aa: CASSLAASGQGRGNIQYF
v_gene: TRBV7-3; abundance: -; j_gene: TRBJ1-3; d_gene: -; CDR3nt: TGTGCCAGCAGCTTAACAGGCTCTGGAAACACCATATATTTT; CDR3aa: CASSLTGSGNTIYF
v_gene: TRBV19; abundance: -; j_gene: TRBJ1-1; d_gene: -; CDR3nt: TGTGCCAGTAGTGTTCGACTTGGACGGCTAAGGGCTGAAGCTTTCTTT; CDR3aa: CASSVRLGRLRAEAFF
v_gene: TRBV6-5; abundance: -; j_gene: TRBJ2-7; d_gene: TRBD2; CDR3nt: TGTGCCAGCAGTTACTCGAGTAGCGGGAGAACCTACGAGCAGTACTTC; CDR3aa: CASSYSSSGRTYEQYF
v_gene: TRBV9; abundance: -; j_gene: TRBJ2-2; d_gene: -; CDR3nt: TGTGCCAGCAGCCCTGGACAGAGCATACACACCGGGGAGCTGTTTTTT; CDR3aa: CASSPGQSIHTGELFF
v_gene: TRBV10-3; abundance: -; j_gene: TRBJ2-7; d_gene: TRBD2; CDR3nt: TGTGCCATCAGTGACGTGACTAGCGGCTACGAGCAGTACTTC; CDR3aa: CAISDVTSGYEQYF
v_gene: TRBV9; abundance: -; j_gene: TRBJ2-5; d_gene: TRBD2; CDR3nt: TGTGCCAGCAGCTTGGGGAGGGAAGAGACCCAGTACTTC; CDR3aa: CASSLGREETQYF
v_gene: TRBV27; abundance: -; j_gene: TRBJ1-1; d_gene: -; CDR3nt: TGTGCCAGCACCCGCGGACTCAACACTGAAGCTTTCTTT; CDR3aa: CASTRGLNTEAFF
v_gene: TRBV6-1; abundance: -; j_gene: TRBJ1-2; d_gene: -; CDR3nt: TGTGCCAGCAGTGCCGACAGATTCTATGGCTACACCTTC; CDR3aa: CASSADRFYGYTF
v_gene: TRBV27; abundance: -; j_gene: TRBJ2-7; d_gene: -; CDR3nt: TGTGCCAGCAGTATCTGGGACACCTCCTACGAGCAGTACTTC; CDR3aa: CASSIWDTSYEQYF
v_gene: TRBV5-1; abundance: -; j_gene: TRBJ2-5; d_gene: -; CDR3nt: TGCGCCACCGCGATCGGGGGTTCAGAGACCCAGTACTTC; CDR3aa: CATAIGGSETQYF
v_gene: TRBV6-5; abundance: -; j_gene: TRBJ2-1; d_gene: -; CDR3nt: TGTGCCAGCAGGGAGCTGAGCTCCTACAATGAGCAGTTCTTC; CDR3aa: CASRELSSYNEQFF
v_gene: TRBV7-9; abundance: -; j_gene: TRBJ1-2; d_gene: -; CDR3nt: TGTGCCAGCAGCAGGGACGGCACCTATGGCTACACCTTC; CDR3aa: CASSRDGTYGYTF
v_gene: TRBV7-8; abundance: -; j_gene: TRBJ2-2; d_gene: -; CDR3nt: TGTGCCAGCAGCAGCGGACCGGGACAGAACACCGGGGAGCTGTTTTTT; CDR3aa: CASSSGPGQNTGELFF
v_gene: TRBV5-6; abundance: -; j_gene: TRBJ1-1; d_gene: -; CDR3nt: TGTGCCAGCAGCTCCGAATACCTGAACACTGAAGCTTTCTTT; CDR3aa: CASSSEYLNTEAFF
v_gene: TRBV19; abundance: -; j_gene: TRBJ1-2; d_gene: TRBD1; CDR3nt: TGTGCCAGTAGTGACAGACCCGGGACAGCGTTCCTCTATGGCTACACCTTC; CDR3aa: CASSDRPGTAFLYGYTF
v_gene: TRBV5-1; abundance: few; j_gene: TRBJ1-5; d_gene: -; CDR3nt: TGCGCCAGCAGCCCGGGGATAGGACAGCCCCAGCATTTT; CDR3aa: CASSPGIGQPQHF
v_gene: TRBV5-4; abundance: -; j_gene: TRBJ1-2; d_gene: TRBD1; CDR3nt: TGTGCCAGCAGCCCTTGGACAGGTTCAAACTATGGCTACACCTTC; CDR3aa: CASSPWTGSNYGYTF
v_gene: TRBV25-1; abundance: -; j_gene: TRBJ2-3; d_gene: TRBD2; CDR3nt: TGTGCCAGCAGCGATCTTGGGAGCGGGAGAACAGATACGCAGTATTTT; CDR3aa: CASSDLGSGRTDTQYF
v_gene: TRBV19; abundance: -; j_gene: TRBJ1-4; d_gene: -; CDR3nt: TGTGCCAGTAGTATACCCTCGGGCGGCCGCCTTAATGAAAAACTGTTTTTT; CDR3aa: CASSIPSGGRLNEKLFF
v_gene: TRBV5-1; abundance: -; j_gene: TRBJ2-2; d_gene: TRBD1; CDR3nt: TGCGCCAGCAGCTTCCTCGGACAGGCCCAAGAGCTGTTTTTT; CDR3aa: CASSFLGQAQELFF
v_gene: TRBV30; abundance: -; j_gene: TRBJ1-1; d_gene: -; CDR3nt: TGTGCCTGGAGTCCTTTCTTTCCCCCCTGGGGCGATTACACTGAAGCTTTCTTT; CDR3aa: CAWSPFFPPWGDYTEAFF
v_gene: TRBV4-3; abundance: -; j_gene: TRBJ2-3; d_gene: TRBD2; CDR3nt: TGCGCCAGCAGCTCTTTGGGACTAGCGGGCACAGATACGCAGTATTTT; CDR3aa: CASSSLGLAGTDTQYF
v_gene: TRBV10-2; abundance: -; j_gene: TRBJ2-4; d_gene: -; CDR3nt: TGCGCCACCCTAGACCAAATACCCGAAAAAAACATTCAGTACTTC; CDR3aa: CATLDQIPEKNIQYF
v_gene: TRBV9; abundance: -; j_gene: TRBJ2-1; d_gene: TRBD2; CDR3nt: TGTGCCAGCAGCCCACACCCCGGGACTAGTTATAGCAATGAGCAGTTCTTC; CDR3aa: CASSPHPGTSYSNEQFF
v_gene: TRBV19; abundance: -; j_gene: TRBJ2-5; d_gene: TRBD1; CDR3nt: TGTGCCAGTAGTATAGCTGGGACAGGGGGCTTCGAGACCCAGTACTTC; CDR3aa: CASSIAGTGGFETQYF
v_gene: TRBV6-1; abundance: -; j_gene: TRBJ2-3; d_gene: -; CDR3nt: TGTGCCAGCAGCGTTTTTGGGGGTGGCACAGATACGCAGTATTTT; CDR3aa: CASSVFGGGTDTQYF
v_gene: TRBV4-1; abundance: few; j_gene: TRBJ1-1; d_gene: -; CDR3nt: TGCGCCAGCAGCCGGGACACTGAAGCTTTCTTT; CDR3aa: CASSRDTEAFF
v_gene: TRBV6-1; abundance: -; j_gene: TRBJ2-1; d_gene: -; CDR3nt: TGTGCCAGCAGGGGCGGAATCAACAATGAGCAGTTCTTC; CDR3aa: CASRGGINNEQFF
v_gene: TRBV19; abundance: -; j_gene: TRBJ2-6; d_gene: -; CDR3nt: TGTGCCAGTAGTATTTATCTGCTCGGAGCTTCCGGGGCCAACGTCCTGACTTTC; CDR3aa: CASSIYLLGASGANVLTF
v_gene: TRBV9; abundance: -; j_gene: TRBJ2-1; d_gene: -; CDR3nt: TGTGCCAGCAGCGTGCCCCCACAGGGTAGTGAGCAGTTCTTC; CDR3aa: CASSVPPQGSEQFF
v_gene: TRBV6-1; abundance: once; j_gene: TRBJ1-1; d_gene: TRBD1; CDR3nt: TGTGCCAGCAGCTGGACAGGGGGCTTGGACACTGAAGCTTTCTTT; CDR3aa: CASSWTGGLDTEAFF
v_gene: TRBV4-2; abundance: -; j_gene: TRBJ1-1; d_gene: -; CDR3nt: TGTGCCAGCAGCCACGGGGATACAGCCAGCCTTGAAGCTTTCTTT; CDR3aa: CASSHGDTASLEAFF
v_gene: TRBV28; abundance: -; j_gene: TRBJ1-4; d_gene: TRBD1; CDR3nt: TGTGCCAGCAGTCCGGGACAGGGTGAAAAACTGTTTTTT; CDR3aa: CASSPGQGEKLFF
v_gene: TRBV7-3; abundance: -; j_gene: TRBJ1-3; d_gene: -; CDR3nt: TGTGCCAGCAGCTCGGGCCAAACTGGAAACACCATATATTTT; CDR3aa: CASSSGQTGNTIYF
v_gene: TRBV28; abundance: -; j_gene: TRBJ1-5; d_gene: -; CDR3nt: TGTGCCAGCAGTTTCAGGCAGAGCAATCAGCCCCAGCATTTT; CDR3aa: CASSFRQSNQPQHF
v_gene: TRBV28; abundance: -; j_gene: TRBJ2-7; d_gene: TRBD1; CDR3nt: TGTGCCAGCAGCGCACGTTCCGGGACAGGCGGCGACGAGCAGTACTTC; CDR3aa: CASSARSGTGGDEQYF
v_gene: TRBV7-2; abundance: -; j_gene: TRBJ1-5; d_gene: -; CDR3nt: TGTGCCAGCAGCTTAGTGGGCGGTTATAGCAATCAGCCCCAGCATTTT; CDR3aa: CASSLVGGYSNQPQHF
v_gene: TRBV19; abundance: -; j_gene: TRBJ1-5; d_gene: -; CDR3nt: TGTGCCAGTAGCATACCGGGGGGGTTAGGTAGCAATCAGCCCCAGCATTTT; CDR3aa: CASSIPGGLGSNQPQHF
v_gene: TRBV2; abundance: -; j_gene: TRBJ2-1; d_gene: -; CDR3nt: TGTGCCAGCAGTGAGGAGTGGGGGCCCGCCTACAATGAGCAGTTCTTC; CDR3aa: CASSEEWGPAYNEQFF
v_gene: TRBV7-7; abundance: -; j_gene: TRBJ2-5; d_gene: -; CDR3nt: TGTGCTAGCAGCTTATTGAGCGGAGAGACCCAGTACTTC; CDR3aa: CASSLLSGETQYF